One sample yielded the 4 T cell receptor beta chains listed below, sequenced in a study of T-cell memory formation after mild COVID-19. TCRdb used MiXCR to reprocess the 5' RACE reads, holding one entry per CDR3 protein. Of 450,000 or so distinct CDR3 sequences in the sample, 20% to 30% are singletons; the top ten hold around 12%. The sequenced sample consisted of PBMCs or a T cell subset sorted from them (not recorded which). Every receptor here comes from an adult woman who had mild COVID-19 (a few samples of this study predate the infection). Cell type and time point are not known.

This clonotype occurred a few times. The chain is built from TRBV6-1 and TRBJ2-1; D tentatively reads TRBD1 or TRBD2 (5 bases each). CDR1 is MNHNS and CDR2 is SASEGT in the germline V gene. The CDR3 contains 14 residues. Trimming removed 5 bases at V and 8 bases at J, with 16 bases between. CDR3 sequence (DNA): TGTGCCAGCAGTAGCCGGGACCCCGAGGATGAGCAGTTCTTC. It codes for CASSSRDPEDEQFF.

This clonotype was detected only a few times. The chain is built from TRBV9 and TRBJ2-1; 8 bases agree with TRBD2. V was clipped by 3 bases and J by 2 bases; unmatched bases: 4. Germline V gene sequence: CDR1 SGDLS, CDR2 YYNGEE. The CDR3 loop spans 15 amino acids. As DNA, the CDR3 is TGTGCCAGCAGCGCCTCTAGCGGGCCCTACAATGAGCAGTTCTTC. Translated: CASSASSGPYNEQFF.

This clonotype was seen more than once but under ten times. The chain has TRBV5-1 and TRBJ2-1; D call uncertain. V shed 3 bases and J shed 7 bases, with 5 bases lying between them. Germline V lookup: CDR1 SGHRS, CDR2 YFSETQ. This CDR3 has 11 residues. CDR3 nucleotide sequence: TGCGCCAGCAGCTATCAGAATGAGCAGTTCTTC. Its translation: CASSYQNEQFF.

The CDR3 region is CASSLVPAGVNSPLHF. The DNA for the CDR3 is TGTGCCAGCAGTTTAGTCCCGGCAGGGGTTAATTCACCCCTCCACTTT. J is TRBJ1-6 and V is TRBV12-3 or TRBV12-4; D is possibly TRBD1 (6 bases). V was pared by 1 base and J by 6 bases, with 13 bases between. There are 16 residues in the CDR3.